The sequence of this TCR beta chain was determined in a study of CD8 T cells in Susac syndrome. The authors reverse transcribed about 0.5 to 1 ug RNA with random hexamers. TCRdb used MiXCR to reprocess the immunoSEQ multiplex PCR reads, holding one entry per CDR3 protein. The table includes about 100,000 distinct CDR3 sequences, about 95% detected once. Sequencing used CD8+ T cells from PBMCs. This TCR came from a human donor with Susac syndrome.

The CDR3 DNA is TGCAGTGCTAGAGATGATAAGGGTATCCAAAATCAGCCCCAGCATTTT. This sequence encodes CSARDDKGIQNQPQHF. The genes are TRBV20-1 and TRBJ1-5; D not resolved. The CDR3 is 16 residues long. Germline V gene sequence: CDR1 DFQATT, CDR2 SNEGSKA (reference sequence). V gave up 0 bases and J gave up 4 bases, with 16 bases separating them.